This is a list of T cell receptor beta chains from one sample in a study of T and B cells in COVID-19 patients. TCRdb fed the multiplex PCR reads into MiXCR, producing one record per CDR3 protein. The sample contains roughly 8,400 distinct CDR3 sequences, about 25% of which appear only once. The sequenced material came from blood. These receptors were obtained from a human donor who had recovered from COVID-19. The CDR3 runs from the conserved cysteine through the conserved F or W. D genes are given only for firm matches. Not every row has a clone size; where given, it reads once, few, many or a size class.

size,V,D,J,DNA,CDR3
medium-sized,TRBV19,NA,TRBJ1-5,TGTGCCAGTAGTATGGCAGCCAATCAGCCCCAGCATTTT,CASSMAANQPQHF
medium-sized,TRBV19,TRBD2,TRBJ2-7,TGTGCCAGTAGGCAAACTAGCGGGAGGGCCGACGAGCAGTACTTC,CASRQTSGRADEQYF
many,TRBV5-1,NA,TRBJ2-2,TGCGCCACGGGACAAGACACCGGGGAGCTGTTTTTT,CATGQDTGELFF
NA,TRBV6-2/TRBV6-3,TRBD2,TRBJ2-1,TGTGCCAGCACCACGGGACTAGCGGGAGGGGTACATGAGCAGTTCTTC,CASTTGLAGGVHEQFF
medium-sized,TRBV12-3/TRBV12-4,TRBD2,TRBJ2-2,TGTGCCAGCCCCAGGGGGACTAGCGGGAGTGCGAACACCGGGGAGCTGTTTTTT,CASPRGTSGSANTGELFF
NA,TRBV12-3/TRBV12-4,TRBD1,TRBJ1-5,TGTGCCAGCAGCTGGACAGGGGGCAATCAGCCCCAGCATTTT,CASSWTGGNQPQHF
many,TRBV12-3/TRBV12-4,NA,TRBJ1-4,TGTGCCAGCAAAAGAGGGTCATCGGAAAAACTGTTTTTT,CASKRGSSEKLFF
medium-sized,TRBV19,NA,TRBJ2-5,TGTGCCAGTTCCCTGGGGGGAGTATGGGAGACCCAGTACTTC,CASSLGGVWETQYF
medium-sized,TRBV5-5,TRBD2,TRBJ2-7,TGTGCCAGCAGCTTGGGAAGCGGGGTTGCCTACGAGCAGTACTTC,CASSLGSGVAYEQYF
NA,TRBV5-4,TRBD1,TRBJ1-2,TGTGCCAGCAGCTTTAACAGGGGGCTTTTTGGCTACACCTTC,CASSFNRGLFGYTF
few,TRBV5-1,NA,TRBJ2-2,TGCGCCAGCAGCTTTGGGGCGAACACCGGGGAGCTGTTTTTT,CASSFGANTGELFF
many,TRBV19,NA,TRBJ2-5,TGTGCCAGTAGTATGCGGGCGAGGGGAGAGACCCAGTACTTC,CASSMRARGETQYF
medium-sized,TRBV6-5,TRBD1,TRBJ1-2,TGTGCCAGCAGGGAGGACAGGGCGTATTTGCGGGGATATGGCTACACCTTC,CASREDRAYLRGYGYTF
NA,TRBV6-2/TRBV6-3,TRBD1,TRBJ1-2,TGTGCCAGCTGGACTGGGGGGACAGGGCACGGCTACACCTTC,CASWTGGTGHGYTF
medium-sized,TRBV12-3/TRBV12-4,NA,TRBJ2-7,TGTGCCAGCAGGACAGGTGGGTCTAGGGAGCAGTACTTC,CASRTGGSREQYF
medium-sized,TRBV6-2/TRBV6-3,NA,TRBJ2-7,TGTGCCAGCAGTTACAAAGGCAGCCTACAGTACTTC,CASSYKGSLQYF
medium-sized,TRBV5-6,TRBD1,TRBJ1-2,TGTGCCAGCAGCCTAGACAGGGGCTATGGCTACACCTTC,CASSLDRGYGYTF
medium-sized,TRBV18,TRBD2,TRBJ2-3,TGTGCCAGCTCACTTCCAGCGGGGATGCGCGGCACAGATACGCAGTATTTT,CASSLPAGMRGTDTQYF
NA,TRBV27,NA,TRBJ2-7,TGTGCCAGCAGTGGGGGCGGAGCCTACGAGCAGTACTTC,CASSGGGAYEQYF
few,TRBV14,NA,TRBJ2-7,TGTGCCAGCAGTCCCGCCCTTTACTACGAGCAGTACTTC,CASSPALYYEQYF
NA,TRBV20-1,NA,TRBJ2-7,TGCAGTGCTAGGGCTACCTACGAGCAGTACTTC,CSARATYEQYF
NA,TRBV29-1,TRBD1,TRBJ2-7,TGCAGCGTCGGACAGGCGGGCGAGCAGTACTTC,CSVGQAGEQYF
medium-sized,TRBV7-4,NA,TRBJ1-3,TGTGCCAGCAGCTTGTCACAGCCTTGCTCTGGAAACACCATATATTTT,CASSLSQPCSGNTIYF
few,TRBV5-4,TRBD1,TRBJ1-2,TGTGCCAGCAGCTTAGGACAGGGCCTTTACTATGGCTACACCTTC,CASSLGQGLYYGYTF
once,TRBV7-9,NA,TRBJ2-1,TGTGCCAGCAGCGTACCGCTCCAGTTAAATGAGCAGTTCTTC,CASSVPLQLNEQFF
few,TRBV5-1,NA,TRBJ1-1,TGCGCCAGCAGCTTGGAGACAGCGAACACTGAAGCTTTCTTT,CASSLETANTEAFF
many,TRBV6-5,NA,TRBJ1-1,TGTGCCAGCAGTTTCCAGGGAGGGAACACTGAAGCTTTCTTT,CASSFQGGNTEAFF
NA,TRBV7-9,NA,TRBJ2-7,TGTGCCAGCAGCTTAGGGCAGCAAATCCTCTTTGGGCAGTACTTC,CASSLGQQILFGQYF
medium-sized,TRBV11-1,TRBD1,TRBJ2-5,TGTGCCAGCAGACAGGGGGCCGGGGAGACCCAGTACTTC,CASRQGAGETQYF